These 16 T cell receptor beta chains were all obtained from the same sample, sequenced in a study of OX40 agonist ivuxolimab in advanced cancers. Only in-frame clones appear in the TCRdb table, and some are missing; sequencing was by immunoSEQ multiplex PCR. The repertoire consists of about 22,000 clones, with roughly three quarters occurring once and the leading ten covering more than 10%. The specimen was CD4+ or CD8+ T cells sorted from blood, collected in a trial of the OX40 agonist ivuxolimab. These TCRs come from an adult with an advanced solid tumor such as melanoma, head and neck, liver or kidney cancer.

The chain employs TRBV4-1 and TRBJ1-1, with unresolved D. The germline gives CDR1 MGHRA, CDR2 YSYEKL. Trimming shortened V by 0 bases and J by 5 bases, and 4 bases separated the two germline ends. There are 12 residues in the CDR3. DNA of the CDR3: TGCGCCAGCAGCCAAGACAGAACTGAAGCTTTCTTT. Amino acid sequence: CASSQDRTEAFF.

This CDR3 reads CAWRGLIRGYTGELFF. Here the CDR3 DNA reads TGTGCCTGGAGGGGACTCATTCGGGGTTACACCGGGGAGCTGTTTTTT. This rearrangement joins TRBV30 to TRBJ2-2; D might be TRBD2 (6 bases). Germline values: CDR1 GTSNPN, CDR2 SVGIG (reference sequence). The CDR3 covers 16 residues. The V end lost 3 bases, the J end lost 3 bases, and 17 bases lay between the germline ends.

The genes are TRBV19 and TRBJ1-1; perhaps TRBD1 as D (5 bases). This CDR3 is 14 amino acids long. Germline-derived CDR1 and CDR2 are LNHDA and SQIVND (reference sequence). V dropped 3 bases and J dropped 5 bases, with 13 bases sitting between them. The CDR3 sequence: CASSIGAGRTEAFF. CDR3 DNA sequence: TGTGCCAGTAGTATCGGGGCAGGGAGGACTGAAGCTTTCTTT.

The V gene is TRBV19, the J gene TRBJ2-2; D is uncertain. The CDR3 has 15 residues. Trimming removed 6 bases at V and 6 bases at J, with 17 bases between. The germline CDR1 and CDR2 sequences are LNHDA and SQIVND (reference sequence). The CDR3 DNA sequence: TGTGCCAGTAGCTCCGACGGCTCCCGTCCCGGGGAGCTGTTTTTT. It is translated as CASSSDGSRPGELFF. The full variable domain, rest sourced from reference TRBV19 and TRBJ2-2, is DGGITQSPKYLFRKEGQNVTLSCEQNLNHDAMYWYRQDPGQGLRLIYYSQIVNDFQKGDIAEGYSVSREKKESFPLTVTSAQKNPTAFYLCASSSDGSRPGELFFGEGSRLTVL.

The rearrangement joins TRBV18 to TRBJ2-3; 8 nucleotides line up with TRBD1. CDR1 and CDR2 (germline): KGHSH, LQKENI. V lost 1 base to trimming and J lost 3 bases; unmatched junction nucleotides: 15. The CDR3 totals 19 residues. Here the CDR3 reads CASSPRDARQGTSTDTQYF. In DNA form, the CDR3 reads TGTGCCAGCTCACCACGTGATGCTAGACAGGGGACGAGTACAGATACGCAGTATTTT.

By frequency in the sample, this clone is medium-sized. The CDR3 protein is CASIRGTEAFF. In DNA, the CDR3 is TGTGCCAGCATCCGGGGCACTGAAGCTTTCTTT. J is TRBJ1-1 and V is TRBV6-5, with D hard to call. The V gene's germline CDR1 is MNHEY and CDR2 SVGAGI. V dropped 7 bases and J dropped 4 bases, with 7 bases sitting between them. The CDR3 length is 11 residues.

In nucleotides, the CDR3 is TGTGCCAGCAGTGATCCGGTGAACACCGGGGAGCTGTTTTTT. It is translated as CASSDPVNTGELFF. The J gene is TRBJ2-2, the V gene TRBV2; D is uncertain. V was pared by 3 bases and J by 1 base, with 6 bases between. This CDR3 has 14 amino acids. Germline V gives CDR1 SNHLY, CDR2 FYNNEI.

The chain joins TRBV11-2 to TRBJ1-5; possibly TRBD1 for D (5 bases). Germline lookup yields CDR1 SGHAT and CDR2 FQNNGV. V lost 5 bases and J lost 1, with 12 bases in between. The CDR3 runs 15 residues. Here the CDR3 reads CASSSIRDSNQPQHF. CDR3 DNA sequence: TGTGCCAGCAGCAGCATCCGGGACAGCAATCAGCCCCAGCATTTT.

As DNA, the CDR3 is TGTGCCATCAGTGAGTCGGACAGGGGCGGGTGGACTGAAGCTTTCTTT. It yields the protein CAISESDRGGWTEAFF. The chain recombines TRBV10-3 with TRBJ1-1, with TRBD1 identical over 9 bases. Germline values: CDR1 ENHRY, CDR2 SYGVKD. The trim removed 0 bases at V and 5 bases at J, leaving 7 bases unmatched. The CDR3 has 16 amino acids.

The J gene is TRBJ1-4, the V gene TRBV23-1; D not resolved. Being an ORF, TRBV23-1 has a function that is uncertain. The CDR3 sequence is 15 residues long. Trimming took 0 bases from V and 3 from J, leaving 8 bases between them. DNA of the CDR3: TGCGCCAGCAGTCAATCGGGTGGGGCTAATGAAAAACTGTTTTTT. This sequence encodes CASSQSGGANEKLFF.

The chain joins TRBV19 to TRBJ1-5; the D gene is possibly TRBD1 (5 bases). V was trimmed by 7 bases and J by 0 bases, leaving 19 bases between them. CDR1 and CDR2 from the germline V gene are LNHDA and SQIVND (reference sequence). The CDR3 has 17 amino acids. The CDR3 loop is CASNPGTMFYSNQPQHF. CDR3 DNA: TGTGCCAGTAACCCCGGGACTATGTTCTATAGCAATCAGCCCCAGCATTTT.

This rearrangement joins TRBV10-2 to TRBJ1-2; 9 nucleotides align to TRBD1. The CDR3 consists of 15 residues. Germline loops: CDR1 WSHSY, CDR2 SAAADI. The J segment lost 8 bases and the V segment lost 2 bases, leaving 9 bases of the junction unmatched. Here the CDR3 DNA reads TGCGCCAGCAGTGAGAGAACAGGGGGCTTGGACGGCTACACCTTC. This codes for CASSERTGGLDGYTF.

V and J are TRBV5-1 and TRBJ1-2; D might be TRBD1 (5 bases). The CDR3 has 14 residues. From germline, CDR1 is SGHRS and CDR2 YFSETQ. Trimming took 0 bases from V and 4 from J, leaving 10 bases between them. The chain's CDR3 is CASSLDQGSYGYTF. DNA for the CDR3: TGCGCCAGCAGCTTGGATCAGGGCTCCTATGGCTACACCTTC.

This rearrangement joins TRBV6-5 to TRBJ1-2; TRBD1 matches at 9 bases. The V segment lost 2 bases and the J segment 5 bases; nucleotides outside the gene matches: 6. CDR3 length: 15 amino acids. CDR1 and CDR2 (germline): MNHEY, SVGAGI. The CDR3 region has the DNA TGTGCCAGCAGTTACGACTTGACAGGGGGATATGGCTACACCTTC. Translation gives CASSYDLTGGYGYTF.

The chain couples TRBV14 to TRBJ2-1; D not certain. The germline CDR1 and CDR2 sequences are SGHDN and FVKESK. V was pared by 3 bases and J by 2 bases, with 8 bases between. This CDR3 is 14 amino acids long. As DNA, the CDR3 is TGTGCCAGCAGCCAGAACCGGACCTACAATGAGCAGTTCTTC. Translating gives CASSQNRTYNEQFF. The full variable domain, in which reference TRBV14 and TRBJ2-1 provide the parts outside the CDR3, is EAGVTQFPSHSVIEKGQTVTLRCDPISGHDNLYWYRRVMGKEIKFLLHFVKESKQDESGMPNNRFLAERTGGTYSTLKVQPAELEDSGVYFCASSQNRTYNEQFFGPGTRLTVL.

The V gene is TRBV18, the J gene TRBJ1-1; the match to TRBD1 covers 9 bases. Trimming cost V 4 bases and J 4 bases; bases outside gene matches: 4. This CDR3 contains 14 residues. Germline values: CDR1 KGHSH, CDR2 LQKENI. CDR3 residues: CASSLRTGVTEAFF. CDR3 DNA: TGTGCCAGCTCACTACGGACAGGGGTCACTGAAGCTTTCTTT.